This T cell receptor (beta chain) emerged from a study of blood T cell repertoires in COVID-19 (dated by TCRdb to 2020 to 2022). General notes on the study: Samples from collaborators originated in the United States, Italy and Spain and spanned both the acute and convalescent phases of COVID-19. Samples came from the ongoing ImmuneRACE study (first 160 participants) plus 1,254 subjects from 6 global collaborators. HLA class I and class II types, where available, came from metadata supplied by the sample provider rather than from assay-based typing. The repertoires were released in a freely available public database meant as a resource for research on the immune response to SARS-CoV-2. Nearly every sample came with metadata listing a de-identified subject ID, COVID-19 status, age in years and sex. The dataset comprised deeply sampled blood TCRbeta repertoires from subjects exposed to, actively infected with, or recovered from COVID-19. The prospective study material was composed of cDNA or gDNA derived from T cells, B-cell-depleted T cells, or PBMCs.

As concerns this clone: No cognate antigen has been identified for it. No base qualities exist here, and no much larger clone lies one base off it.

For this chain, trimming is 9 bases at the V end and 5 bases at the J end, and the number of junction bases without a gene match is 4. The germline V gene encodes CDR1 ENHRY and CDR2 SYGVKD. Taken from cysteine to phenylalanine, the CDR3 has 14 residues. Of the read, only the CDR3 DNA is kept; its 42 bases are in frame from base 1. TCRbeta CDR3 regions were amplified from genomic DNA using the immunoSEQ Assay, a bias-controlled multiplex PCR. The authors' analysis ran thus. Nucleated cell counts per sample were estimated from amplification of reference gene primers within the assay. To quantify the absolute abundance of each unique TCRbeta CDR3 rearrangement, sequence reads were collapsed and filtered. Productive Simpson clonality was computed per sample as the square root of Simpson's diversity index over productive rearrangements. Here the immuneACCESS table is served through TCRdb, limited to in-frame sequences with V and J called. Missing clones are a known gap in these copies; in checked studies unresolved V genes cover under half, and the rest lacks a known reason. V, J and clone size reflect that table, while D and trimming were determined from the DNA. Within this sample are some 140,000 clones, with about nine tenths of them counted one time only. The top ten constitute under 3% of the sample.

Points the paper makes about the study in general: The quantity of clinical and demographic metadata differed by source and by participant and was supplied without curation.

Collaborating institutions collected whole blood in K2EDTA tubes following their own protocols. For TCRbeta analysis, collaborators shipped samples as frozen whole blood, isolated PBMCs, or DNA extracted from either of those sample types. The TCR was taken from a man in his fifties with active COVID-19. Sample: peripheral blood. The sequence links TRBV10-3 to TRBJ2-3; TRBD2 lines up with 14 middle nucleotides. The sequenced DNA is TGTGCCATACGGACTAGCGGGGGGATAGATACGCAGTATTTT. It is translated as CAIRTSGGIDTQYF.